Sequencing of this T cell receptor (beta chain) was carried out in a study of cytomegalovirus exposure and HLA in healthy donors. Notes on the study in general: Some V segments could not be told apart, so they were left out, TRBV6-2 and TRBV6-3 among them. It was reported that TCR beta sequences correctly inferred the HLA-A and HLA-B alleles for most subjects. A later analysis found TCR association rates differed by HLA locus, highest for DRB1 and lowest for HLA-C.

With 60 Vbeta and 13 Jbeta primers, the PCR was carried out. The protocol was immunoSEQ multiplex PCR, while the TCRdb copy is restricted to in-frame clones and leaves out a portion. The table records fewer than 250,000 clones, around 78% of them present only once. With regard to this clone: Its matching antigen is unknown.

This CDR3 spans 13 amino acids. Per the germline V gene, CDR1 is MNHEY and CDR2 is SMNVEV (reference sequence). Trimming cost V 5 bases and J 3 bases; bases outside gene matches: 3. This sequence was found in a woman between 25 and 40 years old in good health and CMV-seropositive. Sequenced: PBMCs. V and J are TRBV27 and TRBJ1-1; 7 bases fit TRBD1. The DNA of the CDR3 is TGTGCCAGCAGTGCCACAGGGGACACTGAAGCTTTCTTT. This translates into CASSATGDTEAFF.